The 20 T cell receptor beta chains below all came from one sample that was sequenced in a study of blood T cell repertoires in COVID-19. The assay was immunoSEQ multiplex PCR, and TCRdb's table has in-frame clones only and misses some. The sample contains about 360,000 clones, approximately 86% of which appear only once. Sequenced sample: peripheral blood. The receptors come from a woman aged 55-69 years with COVID-19, enrolled during active disease.

The chain is built from TRBV4-1 and TRBJ2-1; weak D call: TRBD1 (5 bases). Trimming took 2 bases from V and 5 from J, leaving 16 bases between them. The CDR3 is 16 residues long. CDR1 and CDR2 (germline): MGHRA, YSYEKL. CDR3 sequence: CASSQPSGRKDNEQFF. The CDR3 DNA reads as TGCGCCAGCAGCCAACCGTCAGGGCGCAAGGACAATGAGCAGTTCTTC.

This sequence joins TRBV9 and TRBJ2-1; perhaps TRBD1 as D (6 bases). V was pared by 3 bases and J by 9 bases, with 19 bases between. Germline-derived CDR1 and CDR2 are SGDLS and YYNGEE. CDR3 length equals 15 residues. CDR3 DNA: TGTGCCAGCAGCGGAGGGACACGCGGCCTTACTGAGCAGTTCTTC. Its protein is CASSGGTRGLTEQFF. Full variable domain (remainder filled in from reference TRBV9 and TRBJ2-1): DSGVTQTPKHLITATGQRVTLRCSPRSGDLSVYWYQQSLDQGLQFLIQYYNGEERAKGNILERFSAQQFPDLHSELNLSSLELGDSALYFCASSGGTRGLTEQFFGPGTRLTVL.

The chain uses TRBV30 and TRBJ1-1, with TRBD1 matching 8 bases. V lost 3 bases, J lost 2 bases, and 5 bases stayed unmatched. Germline-derived CDR1 and CDR2 are GTSNPN and SVGIG (reference sequence). CDR3 size: 14 residues. CDR3 DNA: TGTGCCTGGAGCACCGGACAGGGCAACACTGAAGCTTTCTTT. Its translation: CAWSTGQGNTEAFF.

The chain is built from TRBV12-3 or TRBV12-4 and TRBJ1-2; D unresolved. V dropped 7 bases and J dropped 3 bases, with 12 bases sitting between them. This CDR3 is 13 amino acids long. The CDR3 here is CASTSGKDYGYTF. The CDR3 DNA reads as TGTGCCAGCACCTCGGGGAAGGACTATGGCTACACCTTC.

V and J are TRBV23-1 and TRBJ1-3; no firm D call. TRBV23-1 is an ORF for which the function is uncertain. Trimming cost V 5 bases and J 2 bases, with 16 bases left between them. CDR3 length: 16 amino acids. The CDR3 loop reads CASSDRDSDAGNTIYF. The CDR3, as DNA: TGCGCCAGCAGTGACCGGGATTCGGACGCTGGAAACACCATATATTTT.

This clone was seen only a few times. CDR3 nucleotide sequence: TGTGCCTGGAGTTCCGGGACAGGGGGCAGTTACTATGGCTACACCTTC. Its translation: CAWSSGTGGSYYGYTF. The gene calls are TRBV30 and TRBJ1-2; the match to TRBD1 covers 12 bases. After removal of 2 bases from V and 3 bases from J, the junction contained 7 bases not matched to a gene. CDR1 is GTSNPN, CDR2 SVGIG, per germline (reference sequence). This CDR3 spans 16 amino acids.

The rearrangement joins TRBV9 to TRBJ2-5, with 13 bases aligning to TRBD2. This CDR3 has 16 amino acids. J gave up 5 bases and V 2 bases, and 6 bases lay outside the gene matches. Germline V gene sequence: CDR1 SGDLS, CDR2 YYNGEE. CDR3 in amino acids: CASSVTSGGAWETQYF. The CDR3 DNA is TGTGCCAGCAGCGTTACTAGCGGGGGGGCATGGGAGACCCAGTACTTC.

J is TRBJ2-7 and V is TRBV2; D perhaps matches TRBD1 (5 bases). The V gene lost 5 bases and the J gene lost 1 base, with 12 bases spanning the gap. Germline V gene lookup returns CDR1 SNHLY and CDR2 FYNNEI. The CDR3 sequence is 14 residues long. The CDR3 DNA reads TGTGCCAGCAGTCCACAGGTGGATTCCTACGAGCAGTACTTC. Translating gives CASSPQVDSYEQYF. Supplemented by reference TRBV2 and TRBJ2-7, the full variable domain reads EPEVTQTPSHQVTQMGQEVILRCVPISNHLYFYWYRQILGQKVEFLVSFYNNEISEKSEIFDDQFSVERPDGSNFTLKIRSTKLEDSAMYFCASSPQVDSYEQYFGPGTRLTVT.

To note about this clone: The same CDR3 is also encoded by other DNA sequences in this sample. The chain links TRBV7-9 to TRBJ1-1; tentatively, D is TRBD1 (5 bases). The germline V gene encodes CDR1 SEHNR and CDR2 FQNEAQ (reference sequence). The V and J ends lost 0 bases and 7 bases respectively, with 6 bases between them. The CDR3 is 12 amino acids. For the CDR3, the DNA is TGTGCCAGCAGCTTAGCCCAGGGTGAAGCTTTCTTT. Translating gives CASSLAQGEAFF.

The chain has TRBV10-3 and TRBJ1-2, with 8 positions matching TRBD1. The CDR3 runs to 15 residues. Germline CDR1 and CDR2: ENHRY and SYGVKD. V gave up 8 bases and J gave up 5 bases; unmatched junction bases: 13. The DNA of the CDR3 is TGTGCCATCCAGGGGGCCAAAAAAACTATTTATGGCTACACCTTC. It encodes CAIQGAKKTIYGYTF.

V usage is TRBV9 and J usage is TRBJ2-3, with TRBD2 matching 7 bases. The CDR3 spans 14 residues. V trimming: 0 bases; J trimming: 5 bases; junction bases outside the gene matches: 3. Germline loops: CDR1 SGDLS, CDR2 YYNGEE. CDR3 coding DNA: TGTGCCAGCAGCGTAGATCGCGGGGGAGATACGCAGTATTTT. Encoded protein: CASSVDRGGDTQYF. The complete variable domain, with remaining parts taken from reference TRBV9 and TRBJ2-3, reads DSGVTQTPKHLITATGQRVTLRCSPRSGDLSVYWYQQSLDQGLQFLIQYYNGEERAKGNILERFSAQQFPDLHSELNLSSLELGDSALYFCASSVDRGGDTQYFGPGTRLTVL.

This chain uses TRBV5-1 with TRBJ2-5, with D perhaps matching TRBD2 (6 bases). This CDR3 region has 14 residues. V dropped 2 bases and J dropped 4 bases, with 12 bases sitting between them. From germline, CDR1 is SGHRS and CDR2 YFSETQ. The CDR3 region is CASSFSGGGETQYF. In DNA, the CDR3 is TGCGCCAGCAGCTTTTCCGGGGGTGGAGAGACCCAGTACTTC.

This clone was observed a handful of times. The rearrangement joins TRBV4-2 to TRBJ2-2; TRBD2 agrees at 8 bases. This CDR3 contains 17 residues. V shed 1 base, J shed 1 base, and the junction held 5 bases outside the gene matches. CDR1 and CDR2 from the germline V gene are LGHNA and YNFKEQ. DNA for the CDR3: TGTGCCAGCAGCCAAGCCGGGGGGGCCTGGAACACCGGGGAGCTGTTTTTT. It encodes CASSQAGGAWNTGELFF.

This chain connects TRBV7-2 to TRBJ1-3, with 7 bases identical to TRBD1. J gave up 8 bases and V 2 bases, and 3 bases lay outside the gene matches. This CDR3 has 13 amino acids. Germline V lookup: CDR1 SGHTA, CDR2 FQGNSA. CDR3 protein: CASSLPQGDTIYF. In DNA, the CDR3 is TGTGCCAGCAGCTTACCCCAGGGGGACACCATATATTTT.

The CDR3 loop is CASTGGGTNKQYF. In nucleotides, the CDR3 is TGTGCCAGCACTGGCGGGGGAACTAACAAGCAGTACTTC. V and J are TRBV11-2 and TRBJ2-7; 7 bases are a match to TRBD2. The J segment lost 8 bases and the V segment lost 7 bases, leaving 11 bases of the junction unmatched. The CDR3 covers 13 residues. Germline assignment: CDR1 SGHAT and CDR2 FQNNGV.

The V call is TRBV2, the J call TRBJ1-1; 8 nucleotides line up with TRBD1. The CDR3 is made up of 13 amino acids. Germline V CDR1 and CDR2: SNHLY, FYNNEI. Trimming removed 6 bases from V and 4 bases from J; junction bases left unmatched: 4. The CDR3 DNA sequence: TGTGCCAGCAGCCGACAGGGGCCCACTGAAGCTTTCTTT. Translating gives CASSRQGPTEAFF.

V is TRBV2 and J is TRBJ2-1; 9 nucleotides align to TRBD1. This CDR3 comprises 13 residues. The trim removed 6 bases at V and 8 bases at J, leaving 5 bases unmatched. The germline gives CDR1 SNHLY, CDR2 FYNNEI. This chain's CDR3 is CASRKGQGHEQFF. As DNA, the CDR3 is TGTGCCAGCAGGAAGGGACAGGGTCATGAGCAGTTCTTC.

This clone was seen once. V and J are TRBV10-2 and TRBJ1-2; possible D gene TRBD1, 5 bases. The V and J ends lost 8 bases and 4 bases respectively, with 17 bases between them. CDR1 is WSHSY, CDR2 SAAADI, per germline. CDR3 length: 14 amino acids. CDR3 sequence (DNA): TGCGCCAGCCGGGGGGACCCCGCCATCTATGGCTACACCTTC. It encodes CASRGDPAIYGYTF.

In its sample, this clone was seen once. The chain links TRBV7-2 to TRBJ1-3; TRBD1 is a possible D gene (5 bases). Per the germline V gene, CDR1 is SGHTA and CDR2 is FQGNSA. CDR3 size: 16 residues. The germline V and J ends were trimmed by 5 bases and 7 bases, with 21 bases remaining between them. CDR3 sequence: CASSDERGEPRNTIYF. The CDR3 nucleotides read TGTGCCAGCAGCGACGAGCGGGGCGAGCCGAGGAACACCATATATTTT.

The V call is TRBV7-3, the J call TRBJ1-3; D uncertain. V was trimmed by 3 bases and J by 0 bases, leaving 9 bases between them. This CDR3 has 15 amino acids. Germline V gives CDR1 SGHTA, CDR2 FQGTGA. CDR3 sequence (DNA): TGTGCCAGCAGCTTGAGGATGAGCTCTGGAAACACCATATATTTT. This gives the protein CASSLRMSSGNTIYF.